The 5 T cell receptor beta chains below come from one sample, sequenced in a study of CD8+CD57+ T cells in acquired aplastic anemia. Genomic DNA acted as the template from which TCR beta VDJ combination and CDR3 sequence profiling were carried out. One entry per CDR3 protein, called by TCRdb with MiXCR from the reads. The table has approximately 470,000 distinct CDR3 sequences, about a third seen once. Flow cytometry had shown expanded CD8+CD57+ cells in the patients chosen for sequencing. Material for sequencing was sorted CD4+, CD8+, or CD8+CD57+ T cells (not recorded which) from PBMCs. Receptor source: a human donor with aplastic anemia.

The chain employs TRBV15 and TRBJ1-2; D is perhaps TRBD1 (6 bases). V lost 6 bases to trimming and J lost 1 base, with 15 bases between them. Germline V gene data show CDR1 as LNHNV and CDR2 as YYDKDF (reference sequence). The CDR3 spans 15 residues. The CDR3 DNA is TGTGCCACCAGTCCTTTTCTGGACAGTAACTATGGCTACACCTTC. The encoded protein is CATSPFLDSNYGYTF.

The gene calls are TRBV7-2 and TRBJ1-1; 9 bases align to TRBD1. CDR1 and CDR2 (germline): SGHTA, FQGNSA. The CDR3 consists of 14 residues. V lost 7 bases and J lost 5; bases outside the gene matches: 8. CDR3 in DNA: TGTGCCAGCACCTGGGACAGGGAAGTTACTGAAGCTTTCTTT. It is translated as CASTWDREVTEAFF.

The chain uses TRBV12-5 and TRBJ2-1, with a weak D call TRBD2 (5 bases). This CDR3 has 14 amino acids. The V end was cut by 6 bases, the J end by 0 bases, with 9 bases between. From germline, CDR1 is LGHNT and CDR2 FRNRAP. The CDR3, as DNA: TGTGCTAGTGGAGGACTTAGCTCCTACAATGAGCAGTTCTTC. Encoded protein: CASGGLSSYNEQFF.

This chain connects TRBV15 to TRBJ1-6; D is unclear. The CDR3 is made up of 13 amino acids. Germline-derived CDR1 and CDR2 are LNHNV and YYDKDF (reference sequence). The ends were cut back, 1 base at V and 7 bases at J, with 5 bases in the middle. The DNA for the CDR3 is TGTGCCACCAGCAGAGTTCTCAATTCACCCCTCCACTTT. Translated, it gives CATSRVLNSPLHF. Filled out from reference TRBV15 and TRBJ1-6, the complete variable domain reads DAMVIQNPRYQVTQFGKPVTLSCSQTLNHNVMYWYQQKSSQAPKLLFHYYDKDFNNEADTPDNFQSRRPNTSFCFLDIRSPGLGDTAMYLCATSRVLNSPLHFGNGTRLTVT.

This clonotype was recorded at least ten times. The chain is built from TRBV24-1 and TRBJ1-2; 7 bases match TRBD1. The J segment lost 6 bases and the V segment lost 7 bases, leaving 13 bases of the junction unmatched. This CDR3 is 15 amino acids long. CDR1 is KGHDR, CDR2 SFDVKD, per germline. In DNA, the CDR3 is TGTGCCACCAGCGACGAGAACAGGGGTTTGGATGGCTACACCTTC. Protein: CATSDENRGLDGYTF.